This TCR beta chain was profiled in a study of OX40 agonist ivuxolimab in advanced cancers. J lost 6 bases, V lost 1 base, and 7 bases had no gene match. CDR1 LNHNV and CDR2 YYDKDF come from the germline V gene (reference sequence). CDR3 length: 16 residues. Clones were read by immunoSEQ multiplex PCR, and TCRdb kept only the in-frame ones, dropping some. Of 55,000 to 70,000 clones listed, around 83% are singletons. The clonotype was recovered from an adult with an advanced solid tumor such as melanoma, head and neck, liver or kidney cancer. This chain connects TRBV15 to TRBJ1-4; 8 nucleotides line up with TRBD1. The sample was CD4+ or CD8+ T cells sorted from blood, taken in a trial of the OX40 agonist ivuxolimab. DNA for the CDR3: TGTGCCACCAGCAGAGCGAATAGACAGGGGCATGAAAAACTGTTTTTT. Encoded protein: CATSRANRQGHEKLFF.